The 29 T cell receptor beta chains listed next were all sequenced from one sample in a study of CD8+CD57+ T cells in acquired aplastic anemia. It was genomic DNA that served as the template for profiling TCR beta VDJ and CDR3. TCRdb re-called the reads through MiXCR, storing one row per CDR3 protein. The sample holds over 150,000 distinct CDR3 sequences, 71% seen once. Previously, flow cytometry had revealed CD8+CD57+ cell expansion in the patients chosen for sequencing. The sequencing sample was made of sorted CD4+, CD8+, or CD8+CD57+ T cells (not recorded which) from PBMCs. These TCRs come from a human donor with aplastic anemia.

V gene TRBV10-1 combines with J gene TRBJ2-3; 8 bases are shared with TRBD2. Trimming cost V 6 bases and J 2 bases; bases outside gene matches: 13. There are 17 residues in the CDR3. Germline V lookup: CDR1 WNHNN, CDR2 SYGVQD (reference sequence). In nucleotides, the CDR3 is TGCGCCAGCAGCTCCACCACCCGAGCGGGGGCCACAGATACGCAGTATTTT. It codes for CASSSTTRAGATDTQYF.

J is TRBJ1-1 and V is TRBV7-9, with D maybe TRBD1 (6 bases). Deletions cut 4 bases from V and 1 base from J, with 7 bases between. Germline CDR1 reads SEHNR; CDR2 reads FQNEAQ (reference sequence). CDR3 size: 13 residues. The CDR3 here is CASSSQGNTEAFF. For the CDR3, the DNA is TGTGCCAGCAGCTCACAGGGGAACACTGAAGCTTTCTTT. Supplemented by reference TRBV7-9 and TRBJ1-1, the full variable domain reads DTGVSQNPRHKITKRGQNVTFRCDPISEHNRLYWYRQTLGQGPEFLTYFQNEAQLEKSRLLSDRFSAERPKGSFSTLEIQRTEQGDSAMYLCASSSQGNTEAFFGQGTRLTVV.

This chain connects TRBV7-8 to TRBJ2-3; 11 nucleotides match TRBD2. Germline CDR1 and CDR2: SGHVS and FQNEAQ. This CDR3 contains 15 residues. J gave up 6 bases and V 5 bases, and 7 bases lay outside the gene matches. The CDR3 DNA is TGTGCCAGCAGCGCTCTAGCGGGGGGAAAGGATACGCAGTATTTT. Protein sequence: CASSALAGGKDTQYF.

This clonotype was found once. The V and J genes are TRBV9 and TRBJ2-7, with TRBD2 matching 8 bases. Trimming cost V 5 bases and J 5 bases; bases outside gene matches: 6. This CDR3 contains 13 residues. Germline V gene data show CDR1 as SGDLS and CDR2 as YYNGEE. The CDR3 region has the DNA TGTGCCAGCAGTCGTAGCGGGACTGACGAGCAGTACTTC. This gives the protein CASSRSGTDEQYF.

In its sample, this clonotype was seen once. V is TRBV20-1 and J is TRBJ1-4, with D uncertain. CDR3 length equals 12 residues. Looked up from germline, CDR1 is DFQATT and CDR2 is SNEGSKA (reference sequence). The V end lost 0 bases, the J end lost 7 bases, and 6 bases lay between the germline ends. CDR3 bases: TGCAGTGCTAGAGAAGGCGGTGAAAAACTGTTTTTT. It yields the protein CSAREGGEKLFF.

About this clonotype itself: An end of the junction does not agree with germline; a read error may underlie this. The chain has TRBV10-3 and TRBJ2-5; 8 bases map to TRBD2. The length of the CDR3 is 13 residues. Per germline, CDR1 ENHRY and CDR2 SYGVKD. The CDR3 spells CASSYGGGETQYF. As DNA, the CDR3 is TGTGCCAGCAGTTACGGGGGGGGAGAGACCCAGTACTTC.

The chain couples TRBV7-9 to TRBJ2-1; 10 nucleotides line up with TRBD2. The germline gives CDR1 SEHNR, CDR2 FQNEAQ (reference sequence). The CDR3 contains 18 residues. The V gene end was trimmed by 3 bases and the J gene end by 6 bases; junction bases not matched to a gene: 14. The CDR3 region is CASSLVTRLAGDPNEQFF. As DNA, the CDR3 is TGTGCCAGCAGCTTGGTTACCCGGCTAGCGGGAGACCCCAATGAGCAGTTCTTC.

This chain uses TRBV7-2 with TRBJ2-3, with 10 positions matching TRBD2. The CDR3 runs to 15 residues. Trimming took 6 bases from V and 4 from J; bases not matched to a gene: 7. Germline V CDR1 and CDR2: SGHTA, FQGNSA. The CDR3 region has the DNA TGTGCCAGCAGTTGGAGCGGGGGGGTGGCAGATACGCAGTATTTT. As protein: CASSWSGGVADTQYF.

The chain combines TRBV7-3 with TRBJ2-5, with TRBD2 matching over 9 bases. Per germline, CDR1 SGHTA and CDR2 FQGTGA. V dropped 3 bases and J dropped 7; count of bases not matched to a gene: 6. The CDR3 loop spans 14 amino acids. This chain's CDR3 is CASSFSGGPRTQYF. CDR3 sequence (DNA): TGTGCCAGCAGCTTTAGCGGGGGCCCGAGGACCCAGTACTTC.

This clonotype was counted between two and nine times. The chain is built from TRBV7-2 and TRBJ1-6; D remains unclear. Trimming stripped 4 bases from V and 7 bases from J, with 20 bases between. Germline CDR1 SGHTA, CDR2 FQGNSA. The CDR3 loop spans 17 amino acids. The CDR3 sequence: CASSSPAFGVGNSPLHF. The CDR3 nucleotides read TGTGCCAGCAGCTCACCAGCGTTTGGGGTAGGGAATTCACCCCTCCACTTT.

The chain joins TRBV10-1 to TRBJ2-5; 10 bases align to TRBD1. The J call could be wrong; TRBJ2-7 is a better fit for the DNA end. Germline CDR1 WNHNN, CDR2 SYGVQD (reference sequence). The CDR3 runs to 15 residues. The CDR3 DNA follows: TGCGCCAGCAGTGAGGTAGGAGGGACAGGGGACGAGCAGTACTTC. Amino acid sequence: CASSEVGGTGDEQYF.

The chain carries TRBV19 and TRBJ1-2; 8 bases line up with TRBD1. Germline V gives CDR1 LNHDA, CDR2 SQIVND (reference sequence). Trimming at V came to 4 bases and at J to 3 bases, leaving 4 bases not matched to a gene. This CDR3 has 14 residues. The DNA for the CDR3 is TGTGCCAGTAGTACTCCGGGACAGGACTATGGCTACACCTTC. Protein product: CASSTPGQDYGYTF.

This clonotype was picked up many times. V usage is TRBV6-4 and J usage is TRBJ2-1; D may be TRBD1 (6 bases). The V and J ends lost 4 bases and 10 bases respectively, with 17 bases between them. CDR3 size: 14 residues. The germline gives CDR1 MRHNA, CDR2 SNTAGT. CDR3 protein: CASSGAGEAGEQFF. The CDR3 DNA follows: TGTGCCAGCAGTGGGGCAGGGGAAGCCGGGGAGCAGTTCTTC.

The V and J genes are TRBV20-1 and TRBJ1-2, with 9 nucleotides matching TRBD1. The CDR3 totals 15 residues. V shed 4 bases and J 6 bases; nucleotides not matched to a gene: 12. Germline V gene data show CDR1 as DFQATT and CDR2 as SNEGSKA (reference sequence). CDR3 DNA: TGCAGTGCTACATCCGTGACAGGGGGGTCGGATGGCTACACCTTC. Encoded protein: CSATSVTGGSDGYTF.

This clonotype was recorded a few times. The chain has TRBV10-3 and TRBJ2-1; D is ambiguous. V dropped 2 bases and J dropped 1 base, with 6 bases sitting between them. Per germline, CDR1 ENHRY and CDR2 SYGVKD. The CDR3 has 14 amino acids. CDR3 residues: CAISEGQSYNEQFF. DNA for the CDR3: TGTGCCATCAGTGAGGGGCAGTCCTACAATGAGCAGTTCTTC.

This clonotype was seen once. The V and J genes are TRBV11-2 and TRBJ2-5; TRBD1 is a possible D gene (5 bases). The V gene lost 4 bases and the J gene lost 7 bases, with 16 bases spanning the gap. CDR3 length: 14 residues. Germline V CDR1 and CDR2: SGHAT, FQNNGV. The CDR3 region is CASSSLDSRGTQYF. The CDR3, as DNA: TGTGCCAGCAGCTCGTTAGACAGCCGCGGGACCCAGTACTTC.

The CDR3 DNA sequence: TGTGCCAGCAGCGGCGGGGACGGTGACGAGCAGTACTTC. Protein product: CASSGGDGDEQYF. The chain is built from TRBV9 and TRBJ2-7, with D possibly matching TRBD2 (6 bases). V dropped 3 bases and J dropped 5 bases, with 12 bases sitting between them. The germline gives CDR1 SGDLS, CDR2 YYNGEE. The CDR3 has 13 residues.

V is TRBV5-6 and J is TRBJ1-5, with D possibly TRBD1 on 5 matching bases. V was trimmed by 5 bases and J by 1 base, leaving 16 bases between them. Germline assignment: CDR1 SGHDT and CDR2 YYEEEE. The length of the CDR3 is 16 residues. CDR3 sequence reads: CASSLGTGRSNQPQHF. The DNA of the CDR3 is TGTGCCAGCAGTCTGGGGACGGGGAGGAGCAATCAGCCCCAGCATTTT.

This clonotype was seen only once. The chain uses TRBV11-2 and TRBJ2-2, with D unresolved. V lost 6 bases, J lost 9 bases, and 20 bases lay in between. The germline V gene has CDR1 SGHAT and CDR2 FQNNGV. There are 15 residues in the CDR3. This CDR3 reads CASSSLIPGDRELFF. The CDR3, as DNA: TGTGCCAGCAGTTCCCTTATCCCTGGAGACCGGGAGCTGTTTTTT.

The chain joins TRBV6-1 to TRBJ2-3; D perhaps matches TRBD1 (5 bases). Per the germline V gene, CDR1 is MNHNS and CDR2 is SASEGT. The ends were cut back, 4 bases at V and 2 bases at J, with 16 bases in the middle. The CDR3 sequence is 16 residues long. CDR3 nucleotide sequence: TGTGCCAGCAGTGGAGACAGTGACCAGATCACAGATACGCAGTATTTT. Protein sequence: CASSGDSDQITDTQYF.

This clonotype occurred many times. The CDR3 nucleotides read TGCGCCAGCAGCCAAGACGCCCCGGGGGGCGGAGGTGAGCAGTTCTTC. This translates into CASSQDAPGGGGEQFF. The genes are TRBV4-3 and TRBJ2-1; D is possibly TRBD2 (7 bases). The CDR3 is made up of 16 amino acids. With 0 bases removed from V and 9 bases from J, the gap between germline ends came to 18 bases. The germline V gene encodes CDR1 LGHNA and CDR2 YSLEER.

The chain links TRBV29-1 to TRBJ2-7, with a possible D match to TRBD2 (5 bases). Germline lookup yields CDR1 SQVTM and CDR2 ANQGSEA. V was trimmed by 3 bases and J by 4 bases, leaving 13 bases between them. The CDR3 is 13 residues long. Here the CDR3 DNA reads TGCAGCGTTGAGGGAGTAGTGGGGTACGAGCAGTACTTC. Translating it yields CSVEGVVGYEQYF.

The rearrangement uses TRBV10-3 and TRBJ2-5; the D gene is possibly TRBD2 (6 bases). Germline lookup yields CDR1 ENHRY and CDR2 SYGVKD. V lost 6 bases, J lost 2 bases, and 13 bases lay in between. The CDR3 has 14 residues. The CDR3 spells CAIRNSSVQETQYF. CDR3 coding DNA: TGTGCCATCAGGAACTCTAGCGTACAAGAGACCCAGTACTTC.

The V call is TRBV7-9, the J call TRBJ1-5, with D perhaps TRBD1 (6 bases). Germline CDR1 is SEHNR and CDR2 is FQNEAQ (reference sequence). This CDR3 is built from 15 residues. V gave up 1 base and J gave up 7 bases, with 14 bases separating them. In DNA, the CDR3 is TGTGCCAGCAGCTTAGAAAGGTCAGGGGCCCAGCCCCAGCATTTT. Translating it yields CASSLERSGAQPQHF.

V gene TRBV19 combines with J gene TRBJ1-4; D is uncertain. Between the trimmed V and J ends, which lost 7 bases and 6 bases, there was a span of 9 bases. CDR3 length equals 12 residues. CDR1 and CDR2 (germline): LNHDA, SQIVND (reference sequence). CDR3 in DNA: TGTGCCAGTACGGACGGTTATGAAAAACTGTTTTTT. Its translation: CASTDGYEKLFF.

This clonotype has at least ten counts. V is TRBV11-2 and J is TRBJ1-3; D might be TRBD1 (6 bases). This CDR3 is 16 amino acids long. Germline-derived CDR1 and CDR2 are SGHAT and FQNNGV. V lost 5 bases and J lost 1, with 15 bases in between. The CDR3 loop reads CASSVRARGSGNTIYF. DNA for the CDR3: TGTGCCAGCAGCGTAAGAGCCAGGGGATCTGGAAACACCATATATTTT.

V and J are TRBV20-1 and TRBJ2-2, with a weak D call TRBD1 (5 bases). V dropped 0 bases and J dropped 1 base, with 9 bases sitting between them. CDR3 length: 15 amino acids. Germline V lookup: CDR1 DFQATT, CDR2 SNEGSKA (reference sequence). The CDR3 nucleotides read TGCAGTGCTAGAGAAAGGGGCGTGAACACCGGGGAGCTGTTTTTT. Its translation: CSARERGVNTGELFF.

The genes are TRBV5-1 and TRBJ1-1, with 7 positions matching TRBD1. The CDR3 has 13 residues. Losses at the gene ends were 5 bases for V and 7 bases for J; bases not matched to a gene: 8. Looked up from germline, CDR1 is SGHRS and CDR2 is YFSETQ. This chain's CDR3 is CASRQVGGDEAFF. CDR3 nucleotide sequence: TGCGCCAGCAGACAAGTAGGGGGCGATGAAGCTTTCTTT.

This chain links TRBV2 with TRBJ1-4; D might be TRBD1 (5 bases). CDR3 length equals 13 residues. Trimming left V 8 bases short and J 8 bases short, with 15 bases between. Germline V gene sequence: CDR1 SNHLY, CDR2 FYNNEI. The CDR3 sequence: CASEAGQREKLFF. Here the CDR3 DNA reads TGTGCCAGCGAAGCAGGGCAAAGGGAAAAACTGTTTTTT.